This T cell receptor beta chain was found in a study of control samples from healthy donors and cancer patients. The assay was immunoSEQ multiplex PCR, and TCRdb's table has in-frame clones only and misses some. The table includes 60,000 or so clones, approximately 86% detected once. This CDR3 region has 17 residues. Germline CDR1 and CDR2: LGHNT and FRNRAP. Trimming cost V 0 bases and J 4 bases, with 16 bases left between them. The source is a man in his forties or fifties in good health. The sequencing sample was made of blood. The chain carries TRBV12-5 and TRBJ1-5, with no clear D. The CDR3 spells CASGLVLGSFPNQPQHF. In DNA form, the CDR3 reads TGTGCTAGTGGTTTGGTACTCGGCTCCTTTCCTAATCAGCCCCAGCATTTT.